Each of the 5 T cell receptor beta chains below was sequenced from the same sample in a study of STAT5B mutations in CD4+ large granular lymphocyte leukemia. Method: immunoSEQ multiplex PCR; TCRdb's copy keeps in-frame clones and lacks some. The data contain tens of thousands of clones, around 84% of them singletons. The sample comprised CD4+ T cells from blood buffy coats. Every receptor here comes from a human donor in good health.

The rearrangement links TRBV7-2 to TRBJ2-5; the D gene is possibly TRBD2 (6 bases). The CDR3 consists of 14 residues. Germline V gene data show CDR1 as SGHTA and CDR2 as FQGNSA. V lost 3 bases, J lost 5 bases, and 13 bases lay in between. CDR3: CASSFGGRRETQYF. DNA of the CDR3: TGTGCCAGCAGCTTTGGTGGGAGGAGGGAGACCCAGTACTTC. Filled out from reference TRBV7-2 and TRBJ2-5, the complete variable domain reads GAGVSQSPSNKVTEKGKDVELRCDPISGHTALYWYRQSLGQGLEFLIYFQGNSAPDKSGLPSDRFSAERTGGSVSTLTIQRTQQEDSAVYLCASSFGGRRETQYFGPGTRLLVL.

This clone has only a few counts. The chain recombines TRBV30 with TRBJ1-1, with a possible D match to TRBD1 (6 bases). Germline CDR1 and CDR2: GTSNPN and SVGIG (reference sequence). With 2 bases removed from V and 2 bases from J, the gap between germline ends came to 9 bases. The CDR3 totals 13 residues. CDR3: CAWSLQGNTEAFF. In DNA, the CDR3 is TGTGCCTGGAGTTTACAGGGTAACACTGAAGCTTTCTTT.

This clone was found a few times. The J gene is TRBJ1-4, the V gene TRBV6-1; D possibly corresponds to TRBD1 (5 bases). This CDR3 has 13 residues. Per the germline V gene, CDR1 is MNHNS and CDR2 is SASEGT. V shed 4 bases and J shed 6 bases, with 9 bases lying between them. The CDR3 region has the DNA TGTGCCAGCAGTGTAATAGGGGATGAAAAACTGTTTTTT. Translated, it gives CASSVIGDEKLFF.

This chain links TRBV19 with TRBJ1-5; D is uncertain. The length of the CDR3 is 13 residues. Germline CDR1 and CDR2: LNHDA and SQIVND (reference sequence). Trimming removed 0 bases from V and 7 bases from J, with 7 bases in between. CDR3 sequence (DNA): TGTGCCAGTAGTATAGATCACCGACAGCCCCAGCATTTT. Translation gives CASSIDHRQPQHF.

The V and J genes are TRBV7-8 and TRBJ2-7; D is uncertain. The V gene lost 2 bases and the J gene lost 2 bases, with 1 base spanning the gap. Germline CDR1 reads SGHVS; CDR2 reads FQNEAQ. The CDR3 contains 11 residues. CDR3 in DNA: TGTGCCAGCAGCTTAACCTACGAGCAGTACTTC. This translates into CASSLTYEQYF.